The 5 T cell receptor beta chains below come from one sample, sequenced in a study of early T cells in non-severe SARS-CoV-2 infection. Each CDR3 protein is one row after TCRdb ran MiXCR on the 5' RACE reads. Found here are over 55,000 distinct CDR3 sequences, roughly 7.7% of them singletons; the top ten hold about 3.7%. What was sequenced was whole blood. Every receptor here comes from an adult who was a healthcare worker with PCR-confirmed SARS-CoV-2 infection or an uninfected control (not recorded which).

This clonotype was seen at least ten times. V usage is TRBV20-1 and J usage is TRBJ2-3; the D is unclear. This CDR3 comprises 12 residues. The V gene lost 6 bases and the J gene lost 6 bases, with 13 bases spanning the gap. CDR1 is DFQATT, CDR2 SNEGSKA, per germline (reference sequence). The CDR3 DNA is TGCAGTGCCAAGCAGATCGGGGATACGCAGTATTTT. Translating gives CSAKQIGDTQYF.

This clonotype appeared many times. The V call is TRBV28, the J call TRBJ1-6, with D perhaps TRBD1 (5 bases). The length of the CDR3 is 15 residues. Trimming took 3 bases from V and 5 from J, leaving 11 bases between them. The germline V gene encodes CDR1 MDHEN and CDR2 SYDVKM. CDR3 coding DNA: TGTGCCAGCAGTTTTCCCGGCAGGGATAATTCACCCCTCCACTTT. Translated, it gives CASSFPGRDNSPLHF.

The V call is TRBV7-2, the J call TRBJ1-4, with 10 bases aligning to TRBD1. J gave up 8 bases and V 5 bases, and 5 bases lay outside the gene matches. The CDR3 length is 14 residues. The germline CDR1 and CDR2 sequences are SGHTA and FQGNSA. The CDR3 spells CASSTDRGREKLFF. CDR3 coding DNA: TGTGCCAGCAGCACCGACAGGGGGCGAGAAAAACTGTTTTTT.

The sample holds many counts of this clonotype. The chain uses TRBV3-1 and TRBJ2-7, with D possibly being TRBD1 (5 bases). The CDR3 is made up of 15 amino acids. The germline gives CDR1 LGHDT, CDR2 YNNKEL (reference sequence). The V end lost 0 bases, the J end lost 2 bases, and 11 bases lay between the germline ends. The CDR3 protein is CASSQDPGRAYEQYF. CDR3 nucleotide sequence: TGTGCCAGCAGCCAAGATCCGGGCAGGGCCTACGAGCAGTACTTC.

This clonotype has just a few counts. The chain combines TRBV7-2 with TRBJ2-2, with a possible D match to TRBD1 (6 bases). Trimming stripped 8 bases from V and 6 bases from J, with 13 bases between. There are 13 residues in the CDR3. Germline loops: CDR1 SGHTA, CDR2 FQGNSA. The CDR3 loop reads CASGRGGSGELFF. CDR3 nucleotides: TGTGCCAGCGGGCGAGGGGGATCCGGGGAGCTGTTTTTT.